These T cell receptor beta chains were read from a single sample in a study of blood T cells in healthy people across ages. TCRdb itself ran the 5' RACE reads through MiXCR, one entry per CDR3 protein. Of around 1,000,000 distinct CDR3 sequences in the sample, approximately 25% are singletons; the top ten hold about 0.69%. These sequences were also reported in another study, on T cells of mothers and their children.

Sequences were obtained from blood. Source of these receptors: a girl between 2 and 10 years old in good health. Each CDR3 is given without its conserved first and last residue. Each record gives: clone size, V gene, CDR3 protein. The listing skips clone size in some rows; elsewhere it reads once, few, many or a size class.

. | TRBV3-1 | ASSQDGTSENTGELF
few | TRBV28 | ASSLSQPQH
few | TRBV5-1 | ASSLDGTAYWGKLF
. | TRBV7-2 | ASSLGQVAGDVYEQY
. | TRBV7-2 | ASSFNSGSDEQF
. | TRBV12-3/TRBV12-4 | ASSEDEWRGNQPQH
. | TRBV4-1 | ASSQPMGTQY
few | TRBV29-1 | SVGGILEVVEAF
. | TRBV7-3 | ASSLRGLDLETQY
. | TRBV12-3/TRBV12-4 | ASSLFPTEAF
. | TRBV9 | ASSLQQGRSSEQY
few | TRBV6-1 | ASSIQGQGRETQY
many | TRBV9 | ASSTQGGMTDTQY
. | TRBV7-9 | ASSLGRSPTPYEQY
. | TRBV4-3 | ASSQRGRGTGELF
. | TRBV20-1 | SATNKRESPYNEQF
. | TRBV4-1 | ASSQHKGSTNEKLF
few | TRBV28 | ASSLIVGPGPQH
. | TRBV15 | ATSRDLRKGGF
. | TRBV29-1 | SVEGRAGGPKNEQF
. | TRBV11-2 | ASTFADSYEQY
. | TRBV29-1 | SVGGGTYEQY
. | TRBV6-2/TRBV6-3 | ASTDNAEYGYT
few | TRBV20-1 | SAPRGGHGLAKNIQY
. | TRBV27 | ASSRLEGAKNIQY
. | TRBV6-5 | ASKASGENWETQY
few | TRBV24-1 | ATSPGSVGSEQY
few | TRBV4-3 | ASSQDARGSYNSPLH
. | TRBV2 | ASSSDRVAKNIQY
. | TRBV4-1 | ASSQLGGQSNQPQH
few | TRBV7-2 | ASSLDPGGLSGYGYT
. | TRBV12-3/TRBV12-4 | ASSAWTGFYGYT
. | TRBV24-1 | ATSDHPVGFGGTYEQY
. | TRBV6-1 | VSRGQGGETQY
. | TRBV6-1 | ASSGNRADTIY
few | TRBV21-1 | ASSKGEGPEQY
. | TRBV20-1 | SADRTVQETQY
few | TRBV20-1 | SARGAGVPEQY
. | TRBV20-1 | SATGLAGVTGELF
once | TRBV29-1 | SVESDRVNTEAF
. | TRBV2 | ATHRDTGGETQY
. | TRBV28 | ASSLRDTLSGANVLT
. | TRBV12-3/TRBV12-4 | ASSWGSA
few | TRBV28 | ASSLTGFEKLF
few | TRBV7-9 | ASSSSGTGVINEQF
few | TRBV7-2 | ASSLELPGELF
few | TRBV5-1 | ASSSGQGSTEAF
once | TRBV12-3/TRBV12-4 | ASRPDTATNEKLF
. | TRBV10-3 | AISPLTDYNEQF
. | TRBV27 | ANSLSTANYEQY
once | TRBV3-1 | ASSQDGTDAYEQY
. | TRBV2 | ASGGISTGEGYT